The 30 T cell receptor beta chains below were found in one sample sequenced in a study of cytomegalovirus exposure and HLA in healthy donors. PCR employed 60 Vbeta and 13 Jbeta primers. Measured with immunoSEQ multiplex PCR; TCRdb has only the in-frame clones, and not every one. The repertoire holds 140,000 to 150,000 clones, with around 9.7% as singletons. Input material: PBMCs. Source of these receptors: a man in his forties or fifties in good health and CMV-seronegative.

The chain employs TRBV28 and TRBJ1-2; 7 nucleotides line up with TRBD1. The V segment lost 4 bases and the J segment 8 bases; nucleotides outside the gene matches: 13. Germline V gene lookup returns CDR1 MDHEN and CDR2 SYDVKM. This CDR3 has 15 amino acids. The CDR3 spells CASSSSQGNVKGYTF. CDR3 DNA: TGTGCCAGCAGTTCTTCACAGGGGAACGTTAAAGGCTACACCTTC.

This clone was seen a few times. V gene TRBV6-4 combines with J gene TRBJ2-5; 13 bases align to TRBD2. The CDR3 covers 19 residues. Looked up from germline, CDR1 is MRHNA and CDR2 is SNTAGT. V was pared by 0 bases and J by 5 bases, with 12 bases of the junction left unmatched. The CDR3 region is CASSDSQPTSGRAGETQYF. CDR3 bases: TGTGCCAGCAGTGACTCCCAGCCTACTAGCGGGAGGGCCGGGGAGACCCAGTACTTC.

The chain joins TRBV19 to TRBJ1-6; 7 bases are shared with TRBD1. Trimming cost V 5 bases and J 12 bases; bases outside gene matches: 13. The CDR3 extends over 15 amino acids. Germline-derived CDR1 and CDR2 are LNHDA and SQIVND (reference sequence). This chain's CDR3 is CASSSAARGYEPLHF. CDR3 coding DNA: TGTGCCAGTAGTTCAGCCGCCAGGGGGTACGAACCCCTCCACTTT.

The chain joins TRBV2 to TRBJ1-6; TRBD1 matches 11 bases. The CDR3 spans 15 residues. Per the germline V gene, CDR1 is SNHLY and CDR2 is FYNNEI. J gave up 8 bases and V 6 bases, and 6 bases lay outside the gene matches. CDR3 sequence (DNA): TGTGCCAGCAGACCAGGGACAGGGGGTCATTCACCCCTCCACTTT. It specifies CASRPGTGGHSPLHF.

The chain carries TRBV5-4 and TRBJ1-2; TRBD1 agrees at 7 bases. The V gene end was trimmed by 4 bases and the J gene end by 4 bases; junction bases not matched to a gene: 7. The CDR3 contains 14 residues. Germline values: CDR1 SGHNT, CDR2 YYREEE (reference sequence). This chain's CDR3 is CASSPGQAFYGYTF. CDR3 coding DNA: TGTGCCAGCAGCCCTGGACAGGCCTTCTATGGCTACACCTTC.

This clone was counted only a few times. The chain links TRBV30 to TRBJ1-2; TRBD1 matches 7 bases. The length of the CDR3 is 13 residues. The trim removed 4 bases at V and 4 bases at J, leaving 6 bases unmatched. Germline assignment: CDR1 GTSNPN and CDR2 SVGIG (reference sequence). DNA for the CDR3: TGTGCCTGGACCTTACAGGGGTTCTATGGCTACACCTTC. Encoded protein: CAWTLQGFYGYTF.

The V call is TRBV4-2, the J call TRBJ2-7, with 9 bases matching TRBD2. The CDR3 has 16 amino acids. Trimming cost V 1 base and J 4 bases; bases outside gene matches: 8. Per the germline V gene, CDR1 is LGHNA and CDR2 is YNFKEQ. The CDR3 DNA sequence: TGTGCCAGCAGCCAAGTCCTAGCGGGAAGGATATACGAGCAGTACTTC. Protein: CASSQVLAGRIYEQYF.

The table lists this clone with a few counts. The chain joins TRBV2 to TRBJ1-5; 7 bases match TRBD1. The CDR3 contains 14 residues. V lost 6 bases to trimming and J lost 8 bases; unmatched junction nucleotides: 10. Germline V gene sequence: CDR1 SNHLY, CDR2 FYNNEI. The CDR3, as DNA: TGTGCCAGCAGCCCCGACAGGGTAGGTGAGCCCCAGCATTTT. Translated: CASSPDRVGEPQHF.

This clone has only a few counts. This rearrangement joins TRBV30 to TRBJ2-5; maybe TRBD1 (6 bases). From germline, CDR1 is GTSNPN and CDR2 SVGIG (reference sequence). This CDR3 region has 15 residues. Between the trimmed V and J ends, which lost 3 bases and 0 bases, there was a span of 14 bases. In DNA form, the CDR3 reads TGTGCCTGGAGCTCTGACAGGTCGTACCAAGAGACCCAGTACTTC. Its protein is CAWSSDRSYQETQYF.

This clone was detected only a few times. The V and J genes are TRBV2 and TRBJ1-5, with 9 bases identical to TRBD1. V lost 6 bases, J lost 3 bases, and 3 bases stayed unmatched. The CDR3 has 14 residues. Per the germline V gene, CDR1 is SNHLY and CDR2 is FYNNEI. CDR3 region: CASRGTGINQPQHF. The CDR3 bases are TGTGCCAGCAGAGGGACAGGGATCAATCAGCCCCAGCATTTT.

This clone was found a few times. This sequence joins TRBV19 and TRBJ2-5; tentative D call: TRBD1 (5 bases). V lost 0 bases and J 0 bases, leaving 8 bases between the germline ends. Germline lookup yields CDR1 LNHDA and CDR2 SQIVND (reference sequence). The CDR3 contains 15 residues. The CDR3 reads CASSIDQTDQETQYF. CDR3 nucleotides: TGTGCCAGTAGTATAGATCAGACAGACCAAGAGACCCAGTACTTC.

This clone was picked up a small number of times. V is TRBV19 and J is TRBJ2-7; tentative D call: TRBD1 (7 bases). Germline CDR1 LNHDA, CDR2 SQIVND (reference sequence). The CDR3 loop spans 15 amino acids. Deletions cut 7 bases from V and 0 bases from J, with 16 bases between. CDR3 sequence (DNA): TGTGCCAGTACCCCCGGAGGGGGCGGCTCCTACGAGCAGTACTTC. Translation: CASTPGGGGSYEQYF.

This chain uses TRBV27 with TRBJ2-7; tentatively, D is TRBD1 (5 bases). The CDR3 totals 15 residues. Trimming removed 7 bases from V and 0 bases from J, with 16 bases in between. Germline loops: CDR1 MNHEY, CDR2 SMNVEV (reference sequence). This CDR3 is CASTLKGQGSYEQYF. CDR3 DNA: TGTGCCAGCACCTTAAAAGGACAAGGCTCCTACGAGCAGTACTTC.

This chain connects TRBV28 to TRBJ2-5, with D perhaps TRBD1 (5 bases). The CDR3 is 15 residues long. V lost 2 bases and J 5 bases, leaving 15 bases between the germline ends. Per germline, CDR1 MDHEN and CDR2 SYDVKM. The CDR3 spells CASSLNDPNRETQYF. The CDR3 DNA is TGTGCCAGCAGTTTAAACGATCCGAACAGGGAGACCCAGTACTTC. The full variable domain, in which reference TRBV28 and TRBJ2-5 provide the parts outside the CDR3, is DVKVTQSSRYLVKRTGEKVFLECVQDMDHENMFWYRQDPGLGLRLIYFSYDVKMKEKGDIPEGYSVSREKKERFSLILESASTNQTSMYLCASSLNDPNRETQYFGPGTRLLVL.

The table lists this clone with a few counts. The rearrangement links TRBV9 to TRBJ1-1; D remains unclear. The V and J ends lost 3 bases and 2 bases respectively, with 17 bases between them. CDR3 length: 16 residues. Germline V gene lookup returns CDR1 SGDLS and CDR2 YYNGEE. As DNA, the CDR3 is TGTGCCAGCAGCGCTAGAGGCAGACTAAATAACACTGAAGCTTTCTTT. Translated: CASSARGRLNNTEAFF.

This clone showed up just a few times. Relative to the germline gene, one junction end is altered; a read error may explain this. The CDR3 loop reads CANSLGDSSYEQYF. The CDR3 DNA reads as TGCGCCAACAGCTTGGGGGACAGCTCCTACGAGCAGTACTTC. The V and J genes are TRBV5-1 and TRBJ2-7, with 7 nucleotides matching TRBD1. The CDR3 contains 14 residues. Germline CDR1 and CDR2: SGHRS and YFSETQ.

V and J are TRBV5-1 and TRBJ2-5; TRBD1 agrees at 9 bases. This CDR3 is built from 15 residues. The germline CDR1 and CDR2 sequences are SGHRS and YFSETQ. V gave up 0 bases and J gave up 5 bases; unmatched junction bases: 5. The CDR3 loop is CASSLEGTGRETQYF. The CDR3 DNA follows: TGCGCCAGCAGCTTGGAGGGGACAGGGAGGGAGACCCAGTACTTC.

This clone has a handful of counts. This CDR3 is CASSQDEYNEQFF. The CDR3 nucleotides are TGTGCCAGCAGCCAAGATGAGTACAATGAGCAGTTCTTC. The rearrangement links TRBV4-2 to TRBJ2-1; D is uncertain. V shed 0 bases and J shed 4 bases, with 4 bases lying between them. The CDR3 totals 13 residues. The germline V gene has CDR1 LGHNA and CDR2 YNFKEQ.

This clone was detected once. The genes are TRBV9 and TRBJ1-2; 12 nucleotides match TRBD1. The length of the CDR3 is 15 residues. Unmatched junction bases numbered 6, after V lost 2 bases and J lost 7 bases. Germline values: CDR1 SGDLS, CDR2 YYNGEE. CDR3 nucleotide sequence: TGTGCCAGCAGCGTCTTCGGGACAGGGGGCACTGGCTACACCTTC. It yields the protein CASSVFGTGGTGYTF.

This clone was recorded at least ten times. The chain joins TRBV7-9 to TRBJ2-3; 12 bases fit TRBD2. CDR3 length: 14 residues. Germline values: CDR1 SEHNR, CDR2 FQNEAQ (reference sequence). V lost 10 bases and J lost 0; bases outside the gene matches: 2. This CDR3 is CATLAGGSTDTQYF. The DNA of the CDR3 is TGTGCCACCCTAGCGGGGGGGAGCACAGATACGCAGTATTTT.

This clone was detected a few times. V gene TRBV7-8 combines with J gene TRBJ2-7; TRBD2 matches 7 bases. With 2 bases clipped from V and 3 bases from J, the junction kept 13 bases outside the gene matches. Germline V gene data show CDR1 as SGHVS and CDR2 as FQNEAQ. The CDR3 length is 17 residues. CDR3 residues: CASSLLSSSGESYEQYF. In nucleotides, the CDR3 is TGTGCCAGCAGCTTACTTTCCTCGAGCGGGGAAAGCTACGAGCAGTACTTC.

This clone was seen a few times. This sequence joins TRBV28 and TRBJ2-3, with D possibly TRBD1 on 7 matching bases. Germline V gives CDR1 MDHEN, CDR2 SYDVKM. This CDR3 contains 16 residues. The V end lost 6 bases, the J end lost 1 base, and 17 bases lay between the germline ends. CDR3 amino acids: CASSYSIRGGTDTQYF. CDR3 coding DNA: TGTGCCAGCAGCTATTCAATCAGGGGGGGCACAGATACGCAGTATTTT.

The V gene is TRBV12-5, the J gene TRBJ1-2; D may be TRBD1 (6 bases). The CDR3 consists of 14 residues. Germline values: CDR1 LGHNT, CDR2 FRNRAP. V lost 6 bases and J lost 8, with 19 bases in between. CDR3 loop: CASGLDRPSNGYTF. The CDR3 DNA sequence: TGTGCTAGTGGACTAGACAGGCCTTCTAACGGCTACACCTTC.

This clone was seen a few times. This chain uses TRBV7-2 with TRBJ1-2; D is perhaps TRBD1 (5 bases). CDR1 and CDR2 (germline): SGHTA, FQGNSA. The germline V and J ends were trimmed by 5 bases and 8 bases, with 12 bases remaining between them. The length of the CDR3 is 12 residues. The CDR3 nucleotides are TGTGCCAGCAGCCCTTATGGGGCGGGCTACACCTTC. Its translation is CASSPYGAGYTF.

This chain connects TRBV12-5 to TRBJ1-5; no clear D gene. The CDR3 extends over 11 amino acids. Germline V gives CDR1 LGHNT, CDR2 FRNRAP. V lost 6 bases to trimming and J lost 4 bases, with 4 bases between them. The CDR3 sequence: CASGVNQPQHF. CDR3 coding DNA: TGTGCTAGTGGCGTTAATCAGCCCCAGCATTTT.

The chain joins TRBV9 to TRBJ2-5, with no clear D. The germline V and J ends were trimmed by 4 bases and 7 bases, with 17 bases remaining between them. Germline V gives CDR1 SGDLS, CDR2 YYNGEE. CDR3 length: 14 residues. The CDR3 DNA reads TGTGCCAGCAGCCCTCTCGAGGTGGAAGGGACCCAGTACTTC. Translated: CASSPLEVEGTQYF. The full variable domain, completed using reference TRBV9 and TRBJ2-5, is DSGVTQTPKHLITATGQRVTLRCSPRSGDLSVYWYQQSLDQGLQFLIQYYNGEERAKGNILERFSAQQFPDLHSELNLSSLELGDSALYFCASSPLEVEGTQYFGPGTRLLVL.

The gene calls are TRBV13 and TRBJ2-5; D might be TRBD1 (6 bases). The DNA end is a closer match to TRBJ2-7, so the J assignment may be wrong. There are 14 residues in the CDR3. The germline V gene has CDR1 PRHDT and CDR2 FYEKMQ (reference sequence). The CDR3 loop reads CASSARDILYEQYF. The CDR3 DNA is TGTGCCAGCAGCGCCCGGGACATACTCTACGAGCAGTACTTC.

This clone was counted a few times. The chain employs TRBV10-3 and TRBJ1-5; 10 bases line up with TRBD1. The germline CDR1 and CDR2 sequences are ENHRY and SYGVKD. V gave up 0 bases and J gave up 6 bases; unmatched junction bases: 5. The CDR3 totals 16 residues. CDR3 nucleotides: TGTGCCATCAGTGAGTCGGAGACAGGGGGCCTTCAGCCCCAGCATTTT. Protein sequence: CAISESETGGLQPQHF.

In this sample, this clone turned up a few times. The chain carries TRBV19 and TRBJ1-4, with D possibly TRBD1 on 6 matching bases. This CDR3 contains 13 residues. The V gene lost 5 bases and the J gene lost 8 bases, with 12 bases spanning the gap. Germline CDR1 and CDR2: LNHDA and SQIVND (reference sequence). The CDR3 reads CASSSNRVEKLFF. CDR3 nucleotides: TGTGCCAGTAGTTCCAACAGGGTAGAAAAACTGTTTTTT.

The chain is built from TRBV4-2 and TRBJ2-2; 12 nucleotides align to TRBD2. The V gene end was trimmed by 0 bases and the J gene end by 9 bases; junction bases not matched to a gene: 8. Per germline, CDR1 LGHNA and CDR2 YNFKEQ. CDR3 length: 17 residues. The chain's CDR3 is CASSQDQASGGGRELFF. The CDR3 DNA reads TGTGCCAGCAGCCAAGATCAGGCTAGCGGGGGGGGGCGGGAGCTGTTTTTT.